This is a list of T cell receptor beta chains from one sample in a study of tumor-infiltrating lymphocytes in primary liver carcinoma. One entry per CDR3 protein, called by TCRdb with MiXCR from the multiplex PCR reads. The repertoire consists of 40,000 to 60,000 distinct CDR3 sequences, with over 65% occurring once and the leading ten covering 25% to 35%. Source material: liver tumor tissue from sampling region 5. The receptors derive from a man aged 35 to 55 with primary liver carcinoma and hepatitis B virus infection. Each CDR3 is given with its conserved first and last residue. Fields, in order: J gene, D gene, V gene, clone size, CDR3 protein, CDR3 DNA. D genes are given only for firm matches. The listing skips clone size in some rows; elsewhere it reads once, few, many or a size class.

j_gene: TRBJ2-7
d_gene: TRBD2
v_gene: TRBV29-1
abundance: once
CDR3aa: CSVRLAGGYRYEQYF
CDR3nt: TGCAGCGTTCGACTAGCGGGAGGTTATCGTTACGAGCAGTACTTC

j_gene: TRBJ1-5
d_gene: TRBD1
v_gene: TRBV6-2/TRBV6-3
abundance: -
CDR3aa: CASNMGQLQHF
CDR3nt: TGTGCCAGCAACATGGGACAGCTCCAGCATTTT

j_gene: TRBJ2-5
d_gene: TRBD2
v_gene: TRBV20-1
abundance: many
CDR3aa: CSARGTSGSRGEETQYF
CDR3nt: TGCAGTGCCAGAGGGACTAGCGGGAGCCGGGGGGAAGAGACCCAGTACTTC

j_gene: TRBJ2-2
d_gene: -
v_gene: TRBV5-6
abundance: once
CDR3aa: CASSLDRMLFTGELFF
CDR3nt: TGTGCCAGCAGCTTGGACAGGATGTTGTTCACCGGGGAGCTATTTTTT

j_gene: TRBJ1-5
d_gene: -
v_gene: TRBV2
abundance: few
CDR3aa: CASRGDGFSNQPQHF
CDR3nt: TGTGCCAGCAGGGGGGACGGTTTTAGCAATCAGCCCCAGCATTTT

j_gene: TRBJ2-7
d_gene: -
v_gene: TRBV7-9
abundance: many
CDR3aa: CASSLAGPAYEQYF
CDR3nt: TGTGCCAGCAGCTTAGCGGGTCCCGCCTACGAGCAGTACTTC

j_gene: TRBJ2-5
d_gene: -
v_gene: TRBV13
abundance: -
CDR3aa: CTSSSGPGETQYF
CDR3nt: TGTACCAGCAGCTCCGGGCCCGGGGAGACCCAGTACTTC

j_gene: TRBJ1-1
d_gene: TRBD1
v_gene: TRBV4-1
abundance: -
CDR3aa: CANSLVLTGEMQAFF
CDR3nt: TGCGCCAACAGCCTAGTACTAACAGGGGAAATGCAAGCTTTCTTT

j_gene: TRBJ2-7
d_gene: -
v_gene: TRBV10-3
abundance: many
CDR3aa: CAISGREGAAYEQYF
CDR3nt: TGTGCCATCAGCGGGAGAGAAGGGGCTGCATACGAGCAGTACTTC

j_gene: TRBJ2-7
d_gene: TRBD2
v_gene: TRBV28
abundance: many
CDR3aa: CASRRPSGSRSYEQYF
CDR3nt: TGTGCCAGCAGACGTCCTAGCGGGAGCCGCTCCTACGAGCAGTACTTC

j_gene: TRBJ1-1
d_gene: -
v_gene: TRBV7-9
abundance: many
CDR3aa: CASSPQGLMNTEAFF
CDR3nt: TGTGCCAGCAGCCCTCAGGGGCTAATGAACACTGAAGCTTTCTTT

j_gene: TRBJ2-3
d_gene: TRBD1
v_gene: TRBV2
abundance: few
CDR3aa: CAGSEALQGATGATQYF
CDR3nt: TGTGCCGGCAGTGAAGCCCTGCAGGGGGCCACAGGAGCTACGCAGTATTTT

j_gene: TRBJ1-2
d_gene: -
v_gene: TRBV29-1
abundance: -
CDR3aa: CSVGVDGAHYGYTF
CDR3nt: TGCAGCGTTGGAGTAGACGGAGCGCACTATGGCTACACCTTT

j_gene: TRBJ2-5
d_gene: TRBD2
v_gene: TRBV11-2
abundance: -
CDR3aa: CASGGGDHETQYF
CDR3nt: TGTGCCAGTGGGGGAGGGGACCATGAGACCCAGTACTTC

j_gene: TRBJ1-5
d_gene: -
v_gene: TRBV6-5
abundance: -
CDR3aa: CASSSSGKERPQHF
CDR3nt: TGTGCCAGCAGTTCTTCAGGGAAGGAGCGACCCCAGCATTTT

j_gene: TRBJ2-5
d_gene: -
v_gene: TRBV2
abundance: -
CDR3aa: CASMNFQETQYF
CDR3nt: TGTGCCAGCATGAACTTTCAAGAGACCCAGTACTTC